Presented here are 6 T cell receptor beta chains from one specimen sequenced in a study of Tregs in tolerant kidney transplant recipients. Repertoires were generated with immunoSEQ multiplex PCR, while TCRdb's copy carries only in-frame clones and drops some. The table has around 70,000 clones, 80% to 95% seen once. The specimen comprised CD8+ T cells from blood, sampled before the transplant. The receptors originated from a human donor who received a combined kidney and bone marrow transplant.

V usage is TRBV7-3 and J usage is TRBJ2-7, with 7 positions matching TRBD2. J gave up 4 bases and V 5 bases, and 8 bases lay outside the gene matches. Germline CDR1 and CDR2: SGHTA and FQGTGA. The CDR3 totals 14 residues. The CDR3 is CASSPGGKGYEQYF. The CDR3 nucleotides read TGTGCCAGCAGCCCGGGGGGAAAGGGGTACGAGCAGTACTTC.

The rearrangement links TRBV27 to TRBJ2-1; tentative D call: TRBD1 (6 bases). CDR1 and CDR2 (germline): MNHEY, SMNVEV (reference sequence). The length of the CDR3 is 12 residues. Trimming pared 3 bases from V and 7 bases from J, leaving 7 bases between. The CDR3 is CASSFQGNEQFF. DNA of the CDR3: TGTGCCAGCAGTTTCCAGGGGAATGAGCAGTTCTTC.

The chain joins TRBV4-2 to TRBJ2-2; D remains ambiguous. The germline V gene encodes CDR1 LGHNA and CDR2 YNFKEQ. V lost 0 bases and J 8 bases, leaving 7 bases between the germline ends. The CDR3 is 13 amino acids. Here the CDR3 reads CASSQDPTGELFF. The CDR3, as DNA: TGTGCCAGCAGCCAAGACCCCACTGGGGAGCTGTTTTTT.

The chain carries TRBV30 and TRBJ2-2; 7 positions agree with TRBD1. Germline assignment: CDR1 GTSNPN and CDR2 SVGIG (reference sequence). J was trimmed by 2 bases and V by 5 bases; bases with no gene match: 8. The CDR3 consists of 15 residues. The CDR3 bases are TGTGCCTGGCAGACAGGGATTGAAAACACCGGGGAGCTGTTTTTT. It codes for CAWQTGIENTGELFF.

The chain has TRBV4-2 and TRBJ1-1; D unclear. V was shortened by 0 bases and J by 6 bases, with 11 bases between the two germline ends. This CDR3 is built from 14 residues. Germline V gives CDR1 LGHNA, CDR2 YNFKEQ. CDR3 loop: CASSQDYGVAEAFF. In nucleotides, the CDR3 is TGTGCCAGCAGCCAAGATTATGGAGTCGCTGAAGCTTTCTTT.

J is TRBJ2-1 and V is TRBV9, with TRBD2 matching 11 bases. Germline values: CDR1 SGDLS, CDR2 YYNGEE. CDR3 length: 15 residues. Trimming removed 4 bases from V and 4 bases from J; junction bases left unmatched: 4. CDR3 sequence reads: CASSPTSGSYNEQFF. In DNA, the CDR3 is TGTGCCAGCAGCCCTACTAGCGGGAGTTACAATGAGCAGTTCTTC.